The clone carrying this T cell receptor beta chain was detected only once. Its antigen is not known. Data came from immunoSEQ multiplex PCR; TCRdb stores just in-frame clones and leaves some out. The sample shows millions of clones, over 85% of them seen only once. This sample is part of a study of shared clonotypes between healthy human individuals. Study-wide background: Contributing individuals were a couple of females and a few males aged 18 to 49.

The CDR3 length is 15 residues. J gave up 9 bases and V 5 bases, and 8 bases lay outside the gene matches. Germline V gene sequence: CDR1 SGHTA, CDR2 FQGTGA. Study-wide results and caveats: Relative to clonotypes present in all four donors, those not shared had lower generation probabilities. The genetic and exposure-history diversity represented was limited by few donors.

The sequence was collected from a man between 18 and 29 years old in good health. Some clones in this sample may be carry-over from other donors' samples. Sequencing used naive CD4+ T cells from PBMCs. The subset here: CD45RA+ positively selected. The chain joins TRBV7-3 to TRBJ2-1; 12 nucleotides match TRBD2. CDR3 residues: CASSRTSGNWGEQFF. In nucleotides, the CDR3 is TGTGCCAGCAGCCGGACTAGCGGGAACTGGGGTGAGCAGTTCTTC.